Sequencing of this TCR beta chain was carried out in a study of liver allograft versus peripheral blood T cells. About the research overall: Intrahepatic T cell receptor repertoires from transplanted livers were compared against repertoires in recipients' peripheral blood.

TCRdb itself ran the reads through MiXCR, one entry per CDR3 protein. The sample holds 7,500 to 9,000 distinct CDR3 sequences, more than 15% seen once. Germline CDR1 is DFQATT and CDR2 is SNEGSKA (reference sequence). V lost 4 bases and J 1 base, leaving 5 bases between the germline ends. The CDR3 extends over 12 amino acids. This clonotype rates as medium-sized. The chain combines TRBV20-1 with TRBJ1-5; D possibly corresponds to TRBD1 (5 bases). This TCR was recovered from a human patient who had a liver transplant. Part of the T cells may come from the graft donor. The CDR3 coding sequence is TGCAGTGCTACAGGGAGCAATCAGCCCCAGCATTTT. As protein: CSATGSNQPQHF.